The 10 T cell receptor beta chains listed next were all sequenced from one sample in a study of blood T cell repertoires in COVID-19. Method: immunoSEQ multiplex PCR; TCRdb's copy keeps in-frame clones and lacks some. The sample shows approximately 170,000 clones, roughly 84% of them seen only once. The sequenced sample was peripheral blood. These receptors were taken from a woman older than 75 with active or convalescent COVID-19.

The J gene is TRBJ2-7, the V gene TRBV6-1; 11 bases match TRBD2. Per germline, CDR1 MNHNS and CDR2 SASEGT. The J segment lost 3 bases and the V segment lost 1 base, leaving 2 bases of the junction unmatched. The CDR3 runs to 15 residues. The CDR3 DNA reads TGTGCCAGCAGTGAAGTTACTAGCGGGGGCTACGAGCAGTACTTC. This sequence encodes CASSEVTSGGYEQYF.

A few counts support this clone. At one end, the junction sequence differs from germline, possibly due to a read error. This sequence joins TRBV7-7 and TRBJ1-1; D might be TRBD1 (6 bases). CDR3 length: 13 amino acids. Germline CDR1 and CDR2: SSHAT and FNYEAQ (reference sequence). Here the CDR3 reads CASSRREGGEAFF. CDR3 bases: TGTGCTAGCAGCAGGAGAGAAGGGGGAGAAGCTTTCTTT.

There are a few counts of this clone. The rearrangement links TRBV6-5 to TRBJ1-1; D is uncertain. The CDR3 covers 14 residues. Trimming pared 2 bases from V and 4 bases from J, leaving 11 bases between. The germline V gene has CDR1 MNHEY and CDR2 SVGAGI. CDR3 coding DNA: TGTGCCAGCAGTTACCCGGACTGGCGCACTGAAGCTTTCTTT. Translating gives CASSYPDWRTEAFF.

DNA of the CDR3: TGCGCCAGCAGCATTAGCGGCTTCTACACAGATACGCAGTATTTT. Its translation: CASSISGFYTDTQYF. J is TRBJ2-3 and V is TRBV5-1; TRBD2 might be the D (6 bases). Trimming removed 4 bases from V and 2 bases from J, with 14 bases in between. Germline lookup yields CDR1 SGHRS and CDR2 YFSETQ. The CDR3 is made up of 15 amino acids.

Only a few counts were recorded for this clone. J is TRBJ2-5 and V is TRBV11-2; 10 nucleotides agree with TRBD2. The CDR3 totals 16 residues. V shed 1 base, J shed 0 bases, and the junction held 2 bases outside the gene matches. CDR1 and CDR2 (germline): SGHAT, FQNNGV. CDR3 nucleotides: TGTGCCAGCAGCTTAGGAGCGGGAGGGAACCAAGAGACCCAGTACTTC. Amino acid sequence: CASSLGAGGNQETQYF.

This sequence joins TRBV2 and TRBJ2-1, with 8 bases identical to TRBD2. Losses at the gene ends were 9 bases for V and 7 bases for J; bases not matched to a gene: 8. Germline CDR1 SNHLY, CDR2 FYNNEI. The CDR3 is 13 residues long. CDR3 DNA sequence: TGTGCCAGGGAGACGGGAGGGCCTAATGAGCAGTTCTTC. Residues: CARETGGPNEQFF.

The table lists this clone with a count of one. This chain joins TRBV6-5 and TRBJ1-3; the D gene is possibly TRBD1 (5 bases). This CDR3 has 16 residues. The V end was cut by 2 bases, the J end by 4 bases, with 15 bases between. CDR1 and CDR2 from the germline V gene are MNHEY and SVGAGI. CDR3 sequence: CASSYTSGQDGNTIYF. Here the CDR3 DNA reads TGTGCCAGCAGTTACACGTCAGGACAAGACGGAAACACCATATATTTT.

This chain connects TRBV5-6 to TRBJ1-1; 7 nucleotides line up with TRBD1. J lost 4 bases, V lost 1 base, and 10 bases had no gene match. Per germline, CDR1 SGHDT and CDR2 YYEEEE. There are 16 residues in the CDR3. The CDR3 spells CASSLIQGRPTTEAFF. As DNA, the CDR3 is TGTGCCAGCAGCTTGATACAGGGGCGCCCTACCACTGAAGCTTTCTTT. Filled out from reference TRBV5-6 and TRBJ1-1, the complete variable domain reads DAGVTQSPTHLIKTRGQQVTLRCSPKSGHDTVSWYQQALGQGPQFIFQYYEEEERQRGNFPDRFSGHQFPNYSSELNVNALLLGDSALYLCASSLIQGRPTTEAFFGQGTRLTVV.

The chain joins TRBV5-4 to TRBJ1-2; D not certain. CDR3 length: 12 residues. V was pared by 2 bases and J by 6 bases, with 8 bases between. Germline assignment: CDR1 SGHNT and CDR2 YYREEE (reference sequence). The CDR3 bases are TGTGCCAGCAGCTTTTTAGCGGATGGCTACACCTTC. The encoded protein is CASSFLADGYTF.

The chain recombines TRBV7-2 with TRBJ2-2, with 9 bases that match TRBD2. This CDR3 is 16 amino acids long. Per germline, CDR1 SGHTA and CDR2 FQGNSA. Germline trimming cut 5 bases from V and 3 bases from J; bases unmatched to any gene: 7. The DNA of the CDR3 is TGTGCCAGCAGCCACCCTAGCGGGACTCACACCGGGGAGCTGTTTTTT. This sequence encodes CASSHPSGTHTGELFF.